These 3 T cell receptor beta chains share one sample of origin, sequenced in a study of technical replicates of blood from a few donors. Clones were read by immunoSEQ multiplex PCR, and TCRdb kept only the in-frame ones, dropping some. Among around 81,000 clones, approximately 95% were seen once, and the ten largest hold 0.3% to 0.4%. The sequencing sample was made of T cells isolated from PBMCs. The receptors here all came from a human donor in good health.

The chain joins TRBV19 to TRBJ2-3, with D unresolved. This CDR3 region has 13 residues. Looked up from germline, CDR1 is LNHDA and CDR2 is SQIVND (reference sequence). The V end lost 5 bases, the J end lost 2 bases, and 8 bases lay between the germline ends. CDR3 sequence reads: CASSETLTDTQYF. In DNA form, the CDR3 reads TGTGCCAGTAGTGAGACTCTCACAGATACGCAGTATTTT.

The chain has TRBV7-3 and TRBJ2-6, with 7 bases fitting TRBD1. This CDR3 spans 16 amino acids. J was trimmed by 0 bases and V by 2 bases; bases with no gene match: 1. Germline V gene lookup returns CDR1 SGHTA and CDR2 FQGTGA. For the CDR3, the DNA is TGTGCCAGCAGCTTACCAGGGGGCTCTGGGGCCAACGTCCTGACTTTC. This gives the protein CASSLPGGSGANVLTF.

Only one count was recorded for this clone. The chain is built from TRBV29-1 and TRBJ1-5; 9 bases fit TRBD1. The germline gives CDR1 SQVTM, CDR2 ANQGSEA. This CDR3 contains 12 residues. J lost 6 bases, V lost 5 bases, and 2 bases had no gene match. This chain's CDR3 is CSVKDRGQPQHF. CDR3 sequence (DNA): TGCAGCGTTAAGGACAGGGGTCAGCCCCAGCATTTT. Complete variable domain (other parts from reference TRBV29-1 and TRBJ1-5): SAVISQKPSRDICQRGTSLTIQCQVDSQVTMMFWYRQQPGQSLTLIATANQGSEATYESGFVIDKFPISRPNLTFSTLTVSNMSPEDSSIYLCSVKDRGQPQHFGDGTRLSIL.